The 10 T cell receptor beta chains below were found in one sample sequenced in a study of blood T cells in healthy people across ages. Then a second PCR, running about 6 to 11 cycles, was carried out with a sample-barcoded 5' primer and a J-beta primer mix. From the 5' RACE reads, TCRdb called clonotypes with MiXCR, one entry per CDR3 protein. The sample records about 650,000 distinct CDR3 sequences, roughly half being singletons. Material: blood. These receptors were obtained from a woman at least 80 years old in good health.

The chain uses TRBV20-1 and TRBJ2-1; TRBD1 agrees at 8 bases. The CDR3 totals 13 residues. Germline CDR1 is DFQATT and CDR2 is SNEGSKA (reference sequence). J lost 8 bases, V lost 6 bases, and 9 bases had no gene match. The CDR3, as DNA: TGCAGTGCCGGACAGGGCACCATCGATGAGCAGTTCTTC. Protein: CSAGQGTIDEQFF.

Concerning this clonotype itself: A clone one base away is much larger, so this may be a read error. Here the CDR3 reads CASSPPAPNRETRTDTQYF. The CDR3, as DNA: TGTGCCAGCAGCCCGCCGGCCCCCAACAGGGAGACGCGCACAGATACGCAGTATTTT. The gene calls are TRBV7-9 and TRBJ2-3; TRBD1 might be the D (6 bases). This CDR3 region has 19 residues. Germline CDR1 and CDR2: SEHNR and FQNEAQ (reference sequence). The V gene lost 5 bases and the J gene lost 1 base, with 25 bases spanning the gap.

This clonotype was seen a handful of times. The chain joins TRBV5-1 to TRBJ2-3, with D perhaps matching TRBD2 (6 bases). Looked up from germline, CDR1 is SGHRS and CDR2 is YFSETQ. Trimming took 4 bases from V and 6 from J, leaving 18 bases between them. The CDR3 is 15 residues long. CDR3 protein: CASSTVAAGRDTQYF. As DNA, the CDR3 is TGCGCCAGCAGCACCGTAGCGGCGGGCAGGGATACGCAGTATTTT.

J is TRBJ2-1 and V is TRBV29-1; D is undetermined. CDR3 length equals 14 residues. The V end lost 3 bases, the J end lost 0 bases, and 9 bases lay between the germline ends. CDR1 and CDR2 (germline): SQVTM, ANQGSEA. The CDR3 loop reads CSVDEEFSYNEQFF. The CDR3 DNA is TGCAGCGTTGATGAGGAATTCTCCTACAATGAGCAGTTCTTC.

The rearrangement uses TRBV6-6 and TRBJ2-4, with 9 nucleotides matching TRBD1. This CDR3 is built from 14 residues. Trimming cost V 6 bases and J 8 bases; bases outside gene matches: 8. Germline V gives CDR1 MNHNY, CDR2 SVGAGI (reference sequence). The DNA for the CDR3 is TGTGCCAGCAGGTCACAGGGGGCGCGGGACATTCAGTACTTC. It specifies CASRSQGARDIQYF.

In its sample, this clonotype was seen many times. V gene TRBV29-1 combines with J gene TRBJ2-7; D gene ambiguous. The V gene lost 4 bases and the J gene lost 2 bases, with 15 bases spanning the gap. CDR1 SQVTM and CDR2 ANQGSEA come from the germline V gene. This CDR3 spans 14 amino acids. CDR3 DNA sequence: TGCAGCGTTGTCGATAACAGCCAACCCTACGAGCAGTACTTC. Encoded protein: CSVVDNSQPYEQYF.

This clonotype was counted at least ten times. The rearrangement joins TRBV25-1 to TRBJ1-6; TRBD1 might be the D (5 bases). V lost 4 bases and J lost 0, with 10 bases in between. Germline V gene data show CDR1 as MGHDK and CDR2 as SYGVNS. The CDR3 is 16 amino acids. As DNA, the CDR3 is TGTGCCAGCAGTGCGGCAGGGAGCTCCTATAATTCACCCCTCCACTTT. It is translated as CASSAAGSSYNSPLHF.

V gene TRBV10-3 combines with J gene TRBJ2-5; 9 bases fit TRBD2. The germline gives CDR1 ENHRY, CDR2 SYGVKD. Trimming removed 0 bases from V and 11 bases from J; junction bases left unmatched: 22. This CDR3 comprises 19 residues. CDR3 loop: CAISESNGTSGSTYNEQYF. The CDR3 DNA reads as TGTGCCATCAGTGAGTCGAACGGAACTAGCGGGTCTACCTACAATGAGCAGTACTTC.

The chain couples TRBV5-1 to TRBJ1-1, with a tentative D call TRBD1 (5 bases). Per germline, CDR1 SGHRS and CDR2 YFSETQ. The V end lost 4 bases, the J end lost 5 bases, and 18 bases lay between the germline ends. The CDR3 loop spans 15 amino acids. CDR3 bases: TGCGCCAGCAGCCCGTCGGGGGTTAAAGGAACTGAAGCTTTCTTT. Translation: CASSPSGVKGTEAFF.

The V gene is TRBV25-1, the J gene TRBJ1-5, with 9 bases aligning to TRBD1. In germline, CDR1 is MGHDK, CDR2 SYGVNS. The CDR3 runs 16 residues. After removal of 3 bases from V and 2 bases from J, the junction contained 5 bases not matched to a gene. The CDR3 DNA reads TGTGCCAGCAGTGATCACAGGGGGCTAGGCAATCAGCCCCAGCATTTT. It encodes CASSDHRGLGNQPQHF.